This T cell receptor beta chain was sequenced for a study of neurological immune-mediated disorders. Study conclusions and caveats: A possible signature was seen in one related-CDR3 cluster, into which phylogenetic grouping placed the repertoires of 18 of 34 multiple sclerosis patients.

Trimming took 6 bases from V and 6 from J; bases not matched to a gene: 7. CDR1 SGHVS and CDR2 FQNEAQ come from the germline V gene. The CDR3 sequence is 13 residues long. This clonotype was seen at least ten times. Its antigen remains unknown. By 5'RACE with 10-nucleotide random UMIs, the cDNA was made. MiXCR, run by TCRdb on the 5' RACE reads, gives a single entry per CDR3 protein. The repertoire holds approximately 85,000 distinct CDR3 sequences, with under 4.5% as singletons. Specified time point: longitudinal time-point 3. Where libraries were unsorted, they were derived from 2 million PBMCs stored at -80 degrees C.

What was sequenced was PBMCs. This rearrangement joins TRBV7-8 to TRBJ2-7; 8 nucleotides match TRBD1. This TCR came from a woman aged 55-69 years with multiple sclerosis. Here the CDR3 reads CASSSRQGLEQYF. CDR3 nucleotide sequence: TGTGCCAGCAGTTCCAGACAGGGGCTCGAGCAGTACTTC. Variable domain in full (rest from reference TRBV7-8 and TRBJ2-7): GAGVSQSPRYKVAKRGQDVALRCDPISGHVSLFWYQQALGQGPEFLTYFQNEAQLDKSGLPSDRFFAERPEGSVSTLKIQRTQQEDSAVYLCASSSRQGLEQYFGPGTRLTVT.